This entry concerns a single T cell receptor beta chain. This sample is drawn from a study of blood T cell repertoires in COVID-19. Study in general: Sites in the United States, Italy and Spain provided acute and convalescent COVID-19 samples. T cells, B-cell-depleted T cells, or PBMCs provided the cDNA or gDNA that served as material.

V was clipped by 5 bases and J by 2 bases; unmatched bases: 13. Germline assignment: CDR1 SGHVS and CDR2 FNYEAQ. This CDR3 spans 17 amino acids. Original processing notes: Amplification with reference gene primers provided the estimates of nucleated cell counts. Sequenced by immunoSEQ multiplex PCR; TCRdb stores in-frame clones only, minus some. That table is the source of V, J and clone size, and D and trimming were worked out from the DNA. This table holds around 260,000 clones, 85% to 90% found once. V gene TRBV7-6 combines with J gene TRBJ2-7; 9 bases align to TRBD1. Sequencing was performed on peripheral blood. The receptor was derived from a man aged 18 to 30 with active or convalescent COVID-19. CDR3 loop: CASSAQDVRTGAYEQYF. CDR3 nucleotides: TGTGCCAGCAGCGCTCAGGACGTACGGACAGGGGCCTACGAGCAGTACTTC.